The 27 T cell receptor beta chains presented below share a single source sample, sequenced in a study of blood T cell repertoires in COVID-19. Only in-frame clones appear in the TCRdb table, and some are missing; sequencing was by immunoSEQ multiplex PCR. The table shows about 69,000 clones, with less than 90% occurring only once. The sample taken for sequencing was peripheral blood. Source of these receptors: an elderly man with acute or convalescent COVID-19.

This chain connects TRBV29-1 to TRBJ2-7; a possible D gene is TRBD1 (5 bases). The CDR3 has 17 residues. Germline-derived CDR1 and CDR2 are SQVTM and ANQGSEA. Trimming shortened V by 7 bases and J by 4 bases, and 29 bases separated the two germline ends. The CDR3 DNA reads as TGCAGCGAGATTGGGGCCTTGGTTGGCCCGAAACAGTACGAGCAGTACTTC. Its protein is CSEIGALVGPKQYEQYF.

The chain uses TRBV6-2 or TRBV6-3 and TRBJ2-4; 12 bases agree with TRBD2. This CDR3 region has 16 residues. J was trimmed by 0 bases and V by 4 bases; bases with no gene match: 1. From germline, CDR1 is MNHEY and CDR2 SVGEGT. Written as DNA, the CDR3 is TGTGCCAGCAGTTTGGGACTAGCGGGAGCCAAAAACATTCAGTACTTC. It specifies CASSLGLAGAKNIQYF.

This chain connects TRBV5-1 to TRBJ1-1; D unclear. V was trimmed by 2 bases and J by 1 base, leaving 9 bases between them. The CDR3 extends over 14 amino acids. From germline, CDR1 is SGHRS and CDR2 YFSETQ. For the CDR3, the DNA is TGCGCCAGCAGCTTTCAGACAAGGAACACTGAAGCTTTCTTT. Amino acid sequence: CASSFQTRNTEAFF.

The CDR3 protein is CASSSGTGVDTQYF. Here the CDR3 DNA reads TGTGCCAGCAGTTCCGGGACAGGGGTAGATACGCAGTATTTT. The rearrangement links TRBV27 to TRBJ2-3, with 10 bases fitting TRBD1. Germline-derived CDR1 and CDR2 are MNHEY and SMNVEV (reference sequence). CDR3 length: 14 residues. V was pared by 4 bases and J by 5 bases, with 3 bases of the junction left unmatched.

The gene calls are TRBV24-1 and TRBJ1-1; perhaps TRBD1 as D (6 bases). CDR1 KGHDR and CDR2 SFDVKD come from the germline V gene. The CDR3 spans 13 residues. V was trimmed by 5 bases and J by 3 bases, leaving 9 bases between them. The CDR3: CATSVGGHTEAFF. The CDR3 nucleotides are TGTGCCACCAGTGTCGGGGGGCACACTGAAGCTTTCTTT.

This rearrangement joins TRBV21-1 to TRBJ2-7; the D segment call TRBD2 is taken from the table without a DNA check. TRBV21-1 is termed a pseudogene. This CDR3 spans 17 amino acids. The chain's CDR3 is CASSKLEGGAGSYEQYF. DNA for the CDR3: TGTGCCAGCAGCAAATTAGAGGGGGGGGCTGGCTCCTACGAGCAGTACTTC.

This clone was seen only once. The chain carries TRBV7-9 and TRBJ2-1; D may be TRBD2 (5 bases). V was trimmed by 0 bases and J by 7 bases, leaving 7 bases between them. Germline lookup yields CDR1 SEHNR and CDR2 FQNEAQ (reference sequence). The CDR3 sequence is 13 residues long. The chain's CDR3 is CASSLAPGNEQFF. The CDR3 region has the DNA TGTGCCAGCAGCTTAGCACCGGGGAATGAGCAGTTCTTC.

The rearrangement joins TRBV7-6 to TRBJ1-3, with D possibly being TRBD1 (6 bases). CDR1 and CDR2 (germline): SGHVS, FNYEAQ. V lost 5 bases, J lost 0 bases, and 14 bases lay in between. This CDR3 is built from 16 residues. The CDR3 is CASSPWQGSSGNTIYF. The CDR3 nucleotides are TGTGCCAGCAGCCCCTGGCAGGGGAGCTCTGGAAACACCATATATTTT.

The chain joins TRBV3-1 (or the pseudogene TRBV3-2) to TRBJ2-1; D gene ambiguous. This CDR3 contains 14 residues. Trimming removed 3 bases from V and 2 bases from J, with 8 bases in between. Looked up from germline, CDR1 is LGHDT and CDR2 is YNNKEL (reference sequence). The CDR3 spells CASSQRAPYNEQFF. As DNA, the CDR3 is TGTGCCAGCAGCCAGAGAGCCCCCTACAATGAGCAGTTCTTC.

This chain uses TRBV7-6 with TRBJ2-1, with 7 bases that match TRBD2. The germline CDR1 and CDR2 sequences are SGHVS and FNYEAQ. The CDR3 covers 16 residues. V lost 5 bases and J lost 4; bases outside the gene matches: 11. CDR3 amino acids: CASSLWEGLRYNEQFF. CDR3 DNA: TGTGCCAGCAGCCTCTGGGAGGGCCTTAGGTACAATGAGCAGTTCTTC.

A few counts support this clone. The rearrangement links TRBV2 to TRBJ1-6, with D perhaps TRBD1 (6 bases). The germline V gene encodes CDR1 SNHLY and CDR2 FYNNEI. Trimming shortened V by 5 bases and J by 5 bases, and 16 bases separated the two germline ends. The CDR3 consists of 16 residues. CDR3 bases: TGTGCCAGCAGTTCCTCTTCGGGACATAATAATTCACCCCTCCACTTT. Amino acids: CASSSSSGHNNSPLHF.

V gene TRBV5-1 combines with J gene TRBJ2-1; the D gene is possibly TRBD2 (6 bases). V gave up 0 bases and J gave up 10 bases, with 14 bases separating them. The CDR3 runs to 14 residues. Germline V CDR1 and CDR2: SGHRS, YFSETQ. CDR3 coding DNA: TGCGCCAGCAGCTTGGTTGCGGGATTGGGAGAGCAGTTCTTC. It encodes CASSLVAGLGEQFF.

A few counts support this clone. The chain employs TRBV11-2 and TRBJ2-7, with 8 nucleotides matching TRBD2. V gave up 3 bases and J gave up 0 bases; unmatched junction bases: 4. The CDR3 totals 15 residues. Germline V gene data show CDR1 as SGHAT and CDR2 as FQNNGV. The CDR3 reads CASSFSGTSSYEQYF. In DNA form, the CDR3 reads TGTGCCAGCAGCTTCTCCGGGACTAGCTCCTACGAGCAGTACTTC.

The rearrangement links TRBV11-1 to TRBJ2-7; D possibly corresponds to TRBD1 (6 bases). This CDR3 contains 16 residues. Germline V CDR1 and CDR2: SGHAT, FQDESV (reference sequence). V was trimmed by 0 bases and J by 3 bases, leaving 15 bases between them. Here the CDR3 reads CASSLASAQGLYEQYF. The CDR3, as DNA: TGTGCCAGCAGCTTAGCATCAGCCCAGGGGCTCTACGAGCAGTACTTC.

The chain is built from TRBV4-2 and TRBJ2-3; D may be TRBD1 (6 bases). The germline V gene encodes CDR1 LGHNA and CDR2 YNFKEQ. CDR3 length: 16 residues. V was shortened by 0 bases and J by 0 bases, with 10 bases between the two germline ends. CDR3 amino acids: CASSQDIQGSTDTQYF. In DNA, the CDR3 is TGTGCCAGCAGCCAAGATATCCAGGGGAGCACAGATACGCAGTATTTT.

The rearrangement links TRBV18 to TRBJ1-1; no clear D gene. Trimming shortened V by 6 bases and J by 5 bases, and 7 bases separated the two germline ends. CDR3 length: 11 amino acids. The germline CDR1 and CDR2 sequences are KGHSH and LQKENI. The DNA for the CDR3 is TGTGCCAGCTCCTCGAGGACTGAAGCTTTCTTT. Translation gives CASSSRTEAFF. Looking up the rest from reference TRBV18 and TRBJ1-1 gives the full variable domain: NAGVMQNPRHLVRRRGQEARLRCSPMKGHSHVYWYRQLPEEGLKFMVYLQKENIIDESGMPKERFSAEFPKEGPSILRIQQVVRGDSAAYFCASSSRTEAFFGQGTRLTVV.

J is TRBJ2-5 and V is TRBV2; no clear D. The CDR3 runs 11 residues. Trimming took 7 bases from V and 5 from J, leaving 8 bases between them. Germline CDR1 is SNHLY and CDR2 is FYNNEI. CDR3 in DNA: TGTGCCAGCACGGTACTTGAGACCCAGTACTTC. This codes for CASTVLETQYF.

The chain carries TRBV6-6 and TRBJ1-1, with 9 bases aligning to TRBD1. Germline V lookup: CDR1 MNHNY, CDR2 SVGAGI (reference sequence). J was trimmed by 3 bases and V by 8 bases; bases with no gene match: 4. The CDR3 has 13 amino acids. In DNA, the CDR3 is TGTGCCAGCTCCGGGACAGGGTACACTGAAGCTTTCTTT. It is translated as CASSGTGYTEAFF.

The V and J genes are TRBV24-1 and TRBJ1-5; 7 positions agree with TRBD1. Unmatched junction bases numbered 8, after V lost 5 bases and J lost 8 bases. The CDR3 has 14 residues. Germline-derived CDR1 and CDR2 are KGHDR and SFDVKD. Here the CDR3 DNA reads TGTGCCACCAGTGCTGACAGGGAAGGGAAGCCCCAGCATTTT. Protein product: CATSADREGKPQHF.

V usage is TRBV5-5 and J usage is TRBJ1-2; D remains unclear. Germline CDR1 is SGHKS and CDR2 is YYEKEE (reference sequence). CDR3 length: 13 residues. Trimming pared 0 bases from V and 3 bases from J, leaving 6 bases between. Here the CDR3 reads CASSLAEHYGYTF. DNA for the CDR3: TGTGCCAGCAGCTTGGCTGAGCACTATGGCTACACCTTC.

CDR3 loop: CASSQDTAGGPRGDTQYF. The CDR3 DNA reads TGCGCCAGCAGCCAAGATACTGCGGGAGGGCCCCGAGGAGATACGCAGTATTTT. The chain has TRBV4-3 and TRBJ2-3; 9 nucleotides line up with TRBD2. The J segment lost 5 bases and the V segment lost 0 bases, leaving 12 bases of the junction unmatched. The CDR3 runs to 18 residues. Germline CDR1 is LGHNA and CDR2 is YSLEER.

The V gene is TRBV9, the J gene TRBJ2-7; D is perhaps TRBD2 (5 bases). CDR1 is SGDLS and CDR2 is YYNGEE in the germline V gene. Trimming took 4 bases from V and 6 from J, leaving 17 bases between them. CDR3 length equals 14 residues. DNA of the CDR3: TGTGCCAGCAGCATAAGGACTGACTTTGGCGAGCAGTACTTC. It yields the protein CASSIRTDFGEQYF.

The chain carries TRBV5-4 and TRBJ2-7, with TRBD2 as a possible D gene (6 bases). V lost 4 bases, J lost 4 bases, and 18 bases lay in between. The CDR3 totals 15 residues. The germline CDR1 and CDR2 sequences are SGHNT and YYREEE (reference sequence). The CDR3 here is CASSPRAKGGYEQYF. In DNA form, the CDR3 reads TGTGCCAGCAGCCCGAGGGCGAAGGGAGGATACGAGCAGTACTTC.

V usage is TRBV7-6 and J usage is TRBJ2-1, with D perhaps matching TRBD2 (6 bases). The CDR3 runs 17 residues. Trimming removed 5 bases at V and 4 bases at J, with 21 bases between. Germline CDR1 and CDR2: SGHVS and FNYEAQ. CDR3 in amino acids: CASSLSVPKAGYNEQFF. CDR3 coding DNA: TGTGCCAGCAGCCTAAGTGTCCCTAAGGCGGGATACAATGAGCAGTTCTTC.

The chain carries TRBV5-1 and TRBJ2-5; 7 positions agree with TRBD2. Trimming cost V 5 bases and J 4 bases; bases outside gene matches: 5. CDR1 is SGHRS and CDR2 is YFSETQ in the germline V gene. CDR3 length: 13 residues. As DNA, the CDR3 is TGCGCCAGCAGATTGATAGCGGGAGAGACCCAGTACTTC. Translation gives CASRLIAGETQYF.

The V and J genes are TRBV11-2 and TRBJ2-7; D remains ambiguous. Trimming took 0 bases from V and 4 from J, leaving 7 bases between them. Looked up from germline, CDR1 is SGHAT and CDR2 is FQNNGV. This CDR3 is 13 amino acids long. The CDR3 loop is CASSLESQYEQYF. DNA of the CDR3: TGTGCCAGCAGCTTAGAGTCCCAGTACGAGCAGTACTTC.

V and J are TRBV4-3 and TRBJ1-1; perhaps TRBD1 as D (6 bases). V shed 0 bases and J shed 0 bases, with 11 bases lying between them. The CDR3 spans 16 residues. Germline CDR1 is LGHNA and CDR2 is YSLEER. The CDR3 bases are TGCGCCAGCAGCCAAGATGGGCCAGGGGTGAACACTGAAGCTTTCTTT. Translated, it gives CASSQDGPGVNTEAFF.